The T cell receptor (beta chain) described here comes from a study of CD8+ T cells in alopecia areata. Germline V gene sequence: CDR1 SGHRS, CDR2 YFSETQ. J lost 3 bases, V lost 0 bases, and 1 base had no gene match. The CDR3 consists of 15 residues. RNA, once extracted, was reverse transcribed into cDNA for use as the sequencing template. Some clones are missing from TCRdb's copy, which holds only in-frame ones; the method was immunoSEQ multiplex PCR. The profile shows about 120,000 clones, 30% to 40% of them singletons. This clone is a singleton in its sample. This clonotype was sampled from a human donor with alopecia areata. The chain links TRBV5-1 to TRBJ2-3, with 10 nucleotides matching TRBD2. Sequences were obtained from CD4+ T cells sorted from blood. The CDR3 protein is CASSLGSGGTDTQYF. CDR3 bases: TGCGCCAGCAGCTTGGGTAGCGGGGGGACAGATACGCAGTATTTT.